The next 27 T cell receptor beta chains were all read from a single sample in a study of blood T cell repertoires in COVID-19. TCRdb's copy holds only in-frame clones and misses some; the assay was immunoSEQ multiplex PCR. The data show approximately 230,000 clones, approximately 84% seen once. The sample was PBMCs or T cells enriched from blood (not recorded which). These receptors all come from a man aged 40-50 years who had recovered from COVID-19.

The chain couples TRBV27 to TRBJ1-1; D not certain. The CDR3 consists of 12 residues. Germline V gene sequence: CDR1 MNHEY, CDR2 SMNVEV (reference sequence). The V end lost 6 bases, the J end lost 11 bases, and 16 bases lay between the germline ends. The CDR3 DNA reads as TGTGCCAGCAGCACCGGGAGTTCTAGGGCTTTCTTT. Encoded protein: CASSTGSSRAFF.

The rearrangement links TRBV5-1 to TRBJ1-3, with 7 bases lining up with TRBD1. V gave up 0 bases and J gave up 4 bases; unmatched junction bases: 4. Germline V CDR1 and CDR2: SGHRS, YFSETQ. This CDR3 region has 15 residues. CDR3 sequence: CASSLEGAAGNTIYF. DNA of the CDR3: TGCGCCAGCAGCTTGGAGGGGGCGGCCGGAAACACCATATATTTT.

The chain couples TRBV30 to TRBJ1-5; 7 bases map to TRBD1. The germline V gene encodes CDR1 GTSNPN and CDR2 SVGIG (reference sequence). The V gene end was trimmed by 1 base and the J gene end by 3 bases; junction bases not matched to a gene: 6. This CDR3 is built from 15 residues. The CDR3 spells CAWSARTGFNQPQHF. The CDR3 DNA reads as TGTGCCTGGAGTGCCCGGACAGGATTCAATCAGCCCCAGCATTTT.

CDR3: CASSGTSGAYEQYF. The DNA for the CDR3 is TGTGCCAGCAGCGGGACTAGCGGTGCCTACGAGCAGTACTTC. The genes are TRBV5-4 and TRBJ2-7; 11 nucleotides line up with TRBD2. V trimming: 4 bases; J trimming: 2 bases; junction bases outside the gene matches: 2. The CDR3 runs to 14 residues. CDR1 is SGHNT and CDR2 is YYREEE in the germline V gene (reference sequence).

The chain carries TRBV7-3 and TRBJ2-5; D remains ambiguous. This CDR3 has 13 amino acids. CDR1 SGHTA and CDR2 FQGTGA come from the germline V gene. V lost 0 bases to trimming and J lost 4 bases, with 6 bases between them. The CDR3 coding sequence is TGTGCCAGCAGCTTAACTTATCGAGAGACCCAGTACTTC. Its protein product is CASSLTYRETQYF.

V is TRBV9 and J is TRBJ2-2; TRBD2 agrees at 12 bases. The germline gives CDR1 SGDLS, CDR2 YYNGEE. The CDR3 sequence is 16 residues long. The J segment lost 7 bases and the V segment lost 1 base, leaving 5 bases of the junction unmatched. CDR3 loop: CASSVRGTSGFGELFF. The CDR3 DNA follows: TGTGCCAGCAGCGTAAGGGGGACTAGCGGGTTCGGGGAGCTGTTTTTT.

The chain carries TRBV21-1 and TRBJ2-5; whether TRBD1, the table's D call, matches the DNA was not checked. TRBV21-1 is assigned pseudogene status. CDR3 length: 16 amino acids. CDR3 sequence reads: CASSFNRAHSEETQYF. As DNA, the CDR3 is TGTGCCAGCAGCTTCAACAGGGCACATAGCGAAGAGACCCAGTACTTC.

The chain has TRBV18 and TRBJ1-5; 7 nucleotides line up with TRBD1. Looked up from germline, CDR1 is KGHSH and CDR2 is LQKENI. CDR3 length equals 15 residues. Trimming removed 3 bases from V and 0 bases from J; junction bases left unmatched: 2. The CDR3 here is CASSPGQDSNQPQHF. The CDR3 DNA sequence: TGTGCCAGCTCACCCGGACAGGATAGCAATCAGCCCCAGCATTTT.

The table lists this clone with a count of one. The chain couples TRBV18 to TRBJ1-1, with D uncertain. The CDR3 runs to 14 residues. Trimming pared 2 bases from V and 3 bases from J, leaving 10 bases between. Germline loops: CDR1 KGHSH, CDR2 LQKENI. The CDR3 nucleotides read TGTGCCAGCTCACCAATTCGGGTGGACACTGAAGCTTTCTTT. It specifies CASSPIRVDTEAFF.

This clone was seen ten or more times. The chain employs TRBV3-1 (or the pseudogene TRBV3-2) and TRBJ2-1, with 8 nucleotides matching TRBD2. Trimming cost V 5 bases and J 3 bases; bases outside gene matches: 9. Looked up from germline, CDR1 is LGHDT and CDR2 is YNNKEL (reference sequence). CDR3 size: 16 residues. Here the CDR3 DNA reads TGTGCCAGCAGCTCCTATAGCGGGGATGGCTACAATGAGCAGTTCTTC. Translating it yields CASSSYSGDGYNEQFF.

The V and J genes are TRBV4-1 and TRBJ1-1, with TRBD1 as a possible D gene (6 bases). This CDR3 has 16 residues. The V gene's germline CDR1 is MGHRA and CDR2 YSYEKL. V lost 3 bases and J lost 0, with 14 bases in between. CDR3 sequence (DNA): TGCGCCAGCAGCCAGGTTGGACAGATCATGAACACTGAAGCTTTCTTT. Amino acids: CASSQVGQIMNTEAFF.

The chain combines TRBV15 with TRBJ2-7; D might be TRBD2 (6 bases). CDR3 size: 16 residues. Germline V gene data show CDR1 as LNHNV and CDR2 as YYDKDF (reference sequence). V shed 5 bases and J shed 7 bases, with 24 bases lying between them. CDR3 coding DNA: TGTGCCACCAGCGGCCGGCATGGCGGGGACGGAGGGGAGCAGTACTTC. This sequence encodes CATSGRHGGDGGEQYF.

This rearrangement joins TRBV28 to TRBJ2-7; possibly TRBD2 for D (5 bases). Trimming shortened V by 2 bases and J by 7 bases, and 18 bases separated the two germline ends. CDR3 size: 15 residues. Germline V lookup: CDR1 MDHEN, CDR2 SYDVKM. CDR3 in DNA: TGTGCCAGCAGTTTAACTAGAGTCACCGTAGATGAGCAGTACTTC. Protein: CASSLTRVTVDEQYF. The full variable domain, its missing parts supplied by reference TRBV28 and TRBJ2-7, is DVKVTQSSRYLVKRTGEKVFLECVQDMDHENMFWYRQDPGLGLRLIYFSYDVKMKEKGDIPEGYSVSREKKERFSLILESASTNQTSMYLCASSLTRVTVDEQYFGPGTRLTVT.

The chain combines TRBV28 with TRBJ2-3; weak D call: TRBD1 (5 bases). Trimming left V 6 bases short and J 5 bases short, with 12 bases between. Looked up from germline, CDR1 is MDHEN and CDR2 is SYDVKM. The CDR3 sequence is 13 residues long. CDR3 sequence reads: CASRLQGVDTQYF. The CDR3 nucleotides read TGTGCCAGCAGACTCCAGGGCGTAGATACGCAGTATTTT.

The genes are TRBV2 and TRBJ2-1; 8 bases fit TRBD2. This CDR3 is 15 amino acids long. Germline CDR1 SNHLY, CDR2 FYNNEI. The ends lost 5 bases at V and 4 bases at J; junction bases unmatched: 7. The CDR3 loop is CASSPGTREYNEQFF. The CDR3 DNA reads TGTGCCAGCAGTCCAGGGACTAGAGAATACAATGAGCAGTTCTTC.

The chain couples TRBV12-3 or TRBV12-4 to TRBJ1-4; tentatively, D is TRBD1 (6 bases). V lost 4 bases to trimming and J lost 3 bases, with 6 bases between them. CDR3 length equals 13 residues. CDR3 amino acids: CASSWGPNEKLFF. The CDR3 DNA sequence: TGTGCCAGCAGTTGGGGGCCTAATGAAAAACTGTTTTTT.

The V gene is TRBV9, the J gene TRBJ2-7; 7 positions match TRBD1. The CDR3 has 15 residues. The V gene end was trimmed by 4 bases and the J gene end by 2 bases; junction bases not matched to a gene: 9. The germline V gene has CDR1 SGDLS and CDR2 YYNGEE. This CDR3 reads CASSPRTGLAYEQYF. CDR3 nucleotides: TGTGCCAGCAGCCCCCGGACAGGTTTAGCCTACGAGCAGTACTTC.

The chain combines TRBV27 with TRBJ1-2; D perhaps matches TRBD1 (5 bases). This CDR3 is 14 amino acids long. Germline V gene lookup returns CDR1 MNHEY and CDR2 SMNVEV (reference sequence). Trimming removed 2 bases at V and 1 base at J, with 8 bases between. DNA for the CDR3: TGTGCCAGCAGTTTAGGGGCGTTTAACTATGGCTACACCTTC. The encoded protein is CASSLGAFNYGYTF.

The CDR3 sequence: CASSQDGTGGVSNEKLFF. CDR3 DNA: TGTGCCAGCAGCCAAGATGGAACAGGGGGCGTTTCGAATGAAAAACTGTTTTTT. The chain couples TRBV4-2 to TRBJ1-4, with 9 bases lining up with TRBD1. CDR1 is LGHNA and CDR2 is YNFKEQ in the germline V gene. The junction had 10 bases not matched to a gene; V was cut back by 0 bases and J by 5 bases. The CDR3 totals 18 residues.

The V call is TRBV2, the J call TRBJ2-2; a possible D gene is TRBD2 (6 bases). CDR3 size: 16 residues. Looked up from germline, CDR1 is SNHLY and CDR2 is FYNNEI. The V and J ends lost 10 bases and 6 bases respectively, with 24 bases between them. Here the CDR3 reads CATKPLASNDAGELFF. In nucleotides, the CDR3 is TGTGCCACGAAACCTCTAGCGTCAAACGACGCCGGGGAGCTGTTTTTT.

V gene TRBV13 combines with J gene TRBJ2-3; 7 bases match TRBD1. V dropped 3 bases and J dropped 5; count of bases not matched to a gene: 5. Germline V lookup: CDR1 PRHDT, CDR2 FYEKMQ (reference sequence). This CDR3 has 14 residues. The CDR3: CASSFGTAGDTQYF. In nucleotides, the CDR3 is TGTGCCAGCAGCTTCGGGACAGCAGGAGATACGCAGTATTTT.

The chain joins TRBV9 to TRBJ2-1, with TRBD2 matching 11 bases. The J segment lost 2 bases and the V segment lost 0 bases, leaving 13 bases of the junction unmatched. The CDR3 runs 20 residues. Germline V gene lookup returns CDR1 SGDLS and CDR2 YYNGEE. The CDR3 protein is CASSVGLAGGFTYTYNEQFF. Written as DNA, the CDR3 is TGTGCCAGCAGCGTAGGTCTAGCGGGGGGATTTACCTATACCTACAATGAGCAGTTCTTC.

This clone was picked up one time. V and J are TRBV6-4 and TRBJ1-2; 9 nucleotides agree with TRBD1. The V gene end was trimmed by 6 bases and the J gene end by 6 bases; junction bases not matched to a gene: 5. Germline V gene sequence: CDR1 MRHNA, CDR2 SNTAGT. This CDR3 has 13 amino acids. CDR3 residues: CASSPGTGHGYTF. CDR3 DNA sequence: TGTGCCAGCAGCCCGGGGACAGGGCATGGCTACACCTTC.

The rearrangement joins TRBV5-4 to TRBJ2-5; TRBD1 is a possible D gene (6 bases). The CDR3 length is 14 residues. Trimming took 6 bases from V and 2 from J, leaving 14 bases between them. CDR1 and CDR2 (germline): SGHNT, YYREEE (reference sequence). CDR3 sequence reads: CASTKDSRQETQYF. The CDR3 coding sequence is TGTGCCAGCACCAAGGACAGCCGACAAGAGACCCAGTACTTC.

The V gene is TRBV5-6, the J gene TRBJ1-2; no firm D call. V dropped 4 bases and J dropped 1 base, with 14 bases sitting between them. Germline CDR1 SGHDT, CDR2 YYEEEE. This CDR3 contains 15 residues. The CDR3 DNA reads TGTGCCAGCAGCCCCCTGGCGGGGAATAACTATGGCTACACCTTC. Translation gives CASSPLAGNNYGYTF.

Here the CDR3 reads CASARQTSGSKETQYF. CDR3 DNA: TGTGCTAGTGCCCGTCAGACTAGCGGGAGTAAAGAGACCCAGTACTTC. The V gene is TRBV12-5, the J gene TRBJ2-5; 12 positions match TRBD2. Germline lookup yields CDR1 LGHNT and CDR2 FRNRAP. Trimming removed 7 bases from V and 3 bases from J; junction bases left unmatched: 9. The CDR3 is made up of 16 amino acids.

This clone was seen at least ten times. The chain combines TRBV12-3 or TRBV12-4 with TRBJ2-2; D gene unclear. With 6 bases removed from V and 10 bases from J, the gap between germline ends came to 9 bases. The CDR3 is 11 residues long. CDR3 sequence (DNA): TGTGCCAGCAGCCCAGGTTTGGAGCTGTTTTTT. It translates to CASSPGLELFF.